The rows below give T cell receptor beta chains drawn from one sample of a study of cytomegalovirus exposure and HLA in healthy donors. Generated by immunoSEQ multiplex PCR, the TCRdb table keeps only in-frame clones and is missing some. The table records about 190,000 clones, 74% of them present only once. Input material: PBMCs. Receptors originate from a woman in her 30s in good health and CMV-seropositive. Both conserved end residues are part of each CDR3. The D gene is left open where the match is weak. Clone sizes are given selectively: once, few, many, or a class where the clone is expanded.

d_call	clone_size	v_call	j_call	cdr3_nt	cdr3_aa
TRBD1	NA	TRBV7-9	TRBJ2-7	TGTGCCAGCAGCATGGGCAGGGGGTTCTACGAGCAGTACTTC	CASSMGRGFYEQYF
TRBD1	once	TRBV27	TRBJ1-1	TGTGCCAGCAGTTTTCTCCCGACAGGGTACACTGAAGCTTTCTTT	CASSFLPTGYTEAFF
NA	NA	TRBV19	TRBJ2-2	TGTGCCAGTAGTATATCGGCGAACACCGGGGAGCTGTTTTTT	CASSISANTGELFF
TRBD2	once	TRBV10-1	TRBJ2-2	TGCGCCAGCAGTGAGAATCGCGGGAGTTCCAACACCGGGGAGCTGTTTTTT	CASSENRGSSNTGELFF
TRBD2	NA	TRBV2	TRBJ2-3	TGTGCCAGCAGTGAATTAGCGGGAGTGACAGATACGCAGTATTTT	CASSELAGVTDTQYF
NA	few	TRBV19	TRBJ2-1	TGTGCCAGTAGTATGAGGAGGCTATGGGATGAGCAGTTCTTC	CASSMRRLWDEQFF
NA	NA	TRBV28	TRBJ1-2	TGTGCCAGCCACTCCAGGGGTAGAGGCTACACCTTC	CASHSRGRGYTF
NA	NA	TRBV19	TRBJ2-7	TGTGCCAGTAGCGCAGGGGCCTACGAGCAGTACTTC	CASSAGAYEQYF
TRBD2	NA	TRBV27	TRBJ2-7	TGTGCCAGCAGCACCGTTGAAAACCTAGCGGGAGTCCCCGGGGAGCAGTACTTC	CASSTVENLAGVPGEQYF
TRBD2	few	TRBV27	TRBJ2-7	TGTGCCAGCAGCCCAGGACTAGCGGGAGAGAAATTTTCCTACGAGCAGTACTTC	CASSPGLAGEKFSYEQYF
TRBD2	NA	TRBV6-5	TRBJ2-7	TGTGCCAGCGGCGCTAGCGGAACCTACGAGCAGTACTTC	CASGASGTYEQYF
NA	NA	TRBV7-9	TRBJ1-1	TGTGCCAGCAGCTTAGAGACAGCCAACACTGAAGCTTTCTTT	CASSLETANTEAFF
NA	NA	TRBV6-5	TRBJ1-2	TGTGCCAGCAGTTACTCTAGGGGTCGGAGTGGCTACACCTTC	CASSYSRGRSGYTF
TRBD2	once	TRBV5-1	TRBJ2-7	TGCGCCAGCAGCTTTACTAGCGGGGATTTCTCCTACGAGCAGTACTTC	CASSFTSGDFSYEQYF
NA	NA	TRBV13	TRBJ2-3	TGTGCCAGCAGCTTAGGCCATTCAGGGGTCGGCACAGATACGCAGTATTTT	CASSLGHSGVGTDTQYF
NA	NA	TRBV4-1	TRBJ2-3	TGCGCCAGCAGCCGTTATCTAGCGTACACAGATACGCAGTATTTT	CASSRYLAYTDTQYF
TRBD2	NA	TRBV6-1	TRBJ2-5	TGTGCCAGCAATGCGGCTAGCGGGAGGACCGAGACCCAGTACTTC	CASNAASGRTETQYF
NA	NA	TRBV6-1	TRBJ2-7	TGTGCCAGCAGTGACCTCGACAGCCAGCTTTACTACGAGCAGTACTTC	CASSDLDSQLYYEQYF
TRBD1	NA	TRBV5-4	TRBJ1-3	TGTGCCAGCAGCAACGGACAGGGTCGTGGAAACACCATATATTTT	CASSNGQGRGNTIYF
NA	NA	TRBV28	TRBJ1-4	TGTGCCAGCAGTTCCGGCGCAGGAGAAAAACTGTTTTTT	CASSSGAGEKLFF
NA	NA	TRBV11-2	TRBJ2-7	TGTGCCAGCAGCTTAGGGGCCTACGAGCAGTACTTC	CASSLGAYEQYF
NA	NA	TRBV5-1	TRBJ2-5	TGCGCCAGCAGCCTGGGAGGGACAGATGAAGAGACCCAGTACTTC	CASSLGGTDEETQYF
TRBD2	NA	TRBV9	TRBJ2-1	TGTGCCAGTGGGACTAGCGGGAACAATGAGCAGTTCTTC	CASGTSGNNEQFF
TRBD2	NA	TRBV5-6	TRBJ2-2	TGTGCCAGCAGCTTGAAGCTAGCGGTGAGAGGGGAGCTGTTTTTT	CASSLKLAVRGELFF
TRBD1	few	TRBV29-1	TRBJ2-1	TGCAGCGCCTCTCTGAATCCGGGACAGGGGTTGGATGAGCAGTTCTTC	CSASLNPGQGLDEQFF
NA	NA	TRBV6-5	TRBJ1-1	TGTGCCAGCAGTTACTCCGGGGGGACTGAAGCTTTCTTT	CASSYSGGTEAFF
NA	NA	TRBV7-9	TRBJ1-2	TGTGCCAGCAGGCCACAGGGAGAGGTTAACTATGGCTACACCTTC	CASRPQGEVNYGYTF
TRBD2	NA	TRBV5-4	TRBJ2-7	TGTGCCAGCAAGGTCGAGCGGGAGCCCCACGAGCAGTACTTC	CASKVEREPHEQYF
TRBD1	once	TRBV6-5	TRBJ2-2	TGTGCCAGCAGTTCTACGGGACAGCCAAACACCGGGGAGCTGTTTTTT	CASSSTGQPNTGELFF
TRBD1	NA	TRBV6-5	TRBJ2-1	TGTGCCAGCAGGTTCCAGGGGGAGCAAGGCAATGAGCAGTTCTTC	CASRFQGEQGNEQFF
NA	NA	TRBV9	TRBJ1-3	TGTGCCAGCAGTGCAGGGGCAGGAAACACCATATATTTT	CASSAGAGNTIYF
TRBD1	NA	TRBV16	TRBJ1-1	TGTGCCAGCAGCCCCCAGGACAGGTCGAACACTGAAGCTTTCTTT	CASSPQDRSNTEAFF
TRBD2	NA	TRBV5-4	TRBJ2-7	TGTGCCAGCAGCCCGGGACTAGCGGGGTACCACGAGCAGTACTTC	CASSPGLAGYHEQYF
TRBD2	few	TRBV7-8	TRBJ2-2	TGTGCCAGCAGCTTAGGGGGGCTAGCGGGAGGCGGGGAGCTGTTTTTT	CASSLGGLAGGGELFF
TRBD1	few	TRBV6-1	TRBJ2-5	TGTGCCAGCAACTCCGGGACAGTAAGGCGAGAGACCCAGTACTTC	CASNSGTVRRETQYF
NA	NA	TRBV7-8	TRBJ2-7	TGTGCCAGCAGCTTAGAACGCGGGGGCCTCTTCTACGAGCAGTACTTC	CASSLERGGLFYEQYF
NA	NA	TRBV6-1	TRBJ2-7	TGTGCCAGCAGCCAGGGGGGCGAGCAGTACTTC	CASSQGGEQYF
NA	once	TRBV14	TRBJ1-4	TGTGCCAGCAGCCCCTCAGGGCGAGTCCGGATTAATGAAAAACTGTTTTTT	CASSPSGRVRINEKLFF
TRBD2	NA	TRBV29-1	TRBJ2-1	TGCAGCGCCAGTCCGGGTCTAGCGGGTAATGAGCAGTTCTTC	CSASPGLAGNEQFF
TRBD2	NA	TRBV5-1	TRBJ2-7	TGCGCCAGCCACGTTGGCCCTAGCGGGATTCCGGACGAGCAGTACTTC	CASHVGPSGIPDEQYF
TRBD1	NA	TRBV5-5	TRBJ1-1	TGTGCCAGCAGCATACAGGGGGCCCCTGAAGCTTTCTTT	CASSIQGAPEAFF
NA	once	TRBV28	TRBJ1-5	TGTGCCAGCAGTTTTCCGGGTGGCGGACTCCCCCAGCATTTT	CASSFPGGGLPQHF
NA	NA	TRBV27	TRBJ2-1	TGTGCCAGCAGGGAGCGTCACAATGAGCAGTTCTTC	CASRERHNEQFF
TRBD1	NA	TRBV2	TRBJ1-2	TGTGCCAGCAGATCTGACAGGGCTGACTACACCTTC	CASRSDRADYTF
TRBD2	NA	TRBV5-1	TRBJ2-5	TGCGCCAGCAGCTTGGGCGGGGGAGAGACCCAGTACTTC	CASSLGGGETQYF
TRBD2	NA	TRBV7-9	TRBJ2-3	TGTGCCAGCAGCCCCGGGACTAGCGGGGGGATACTAAGCACAGATACGCAGTATTTT	CASSPGTSGGILSTDTQYF
NA	NA	TRBV11-3	TRBJ1-5	TGTGCCAGCAGCTCCAAGACAGGCTATAGCAATCAGCCCCAGCATTTT	CASSSKTGYSNQPQHF
NA	few	TRBV5-1	TRBJ2-1	TGCGCCAGCAGCTCGGGGGGCGGGAGTTGGTACAATGAGCAGTTCTTC	CASSSGGGSWYNEQFF
TRBD2	few	TRBV7-2	TRBJ2-1	TGTGCCAGCAGCTTAGATGGGGGAGGGAGCAATGAGCAGTTCTTC	CASSLDGGGSNEQFF
NA	NA	TRBV6-4	TRBJ1-1	TGTGCCAGCAGGCGAAACTACAACACTGAAGCTTTCTTT	CASRRNYNTEAFF
NA	NA	TRBV6-1	TRBJ1-5	TGTGCCAGCAGTGAAGCAGTAAGGGGAGGGCCCCAGCATTTT	CASSEAVRGGPQHF
NA	NA	TRBV5-4	TRBJ2-7	TGTGCCAGCAGCTTGGGCGGGGCCCAATTGGGCGAGCAGTACTTC	CASSLGGAQLGEQYF
TRBD1	NA	TRBV5-4	TRBJ1-2	TGTGCCAGCAGCTTGGTGCAGGGGGCGCGGTATGGCTACACCTTC	CASSLVQGARYGYTF
NA	NA	TRBV4-1	TRBJ2-7	TGCGCCAGCAGCCAAGACCCACCTATGGCGCGGAGCTCCTACGAGCAGTACTTC	CASSQDPPMARSSYEQYF
NA	few	TRBV29-1	TRBJ2-1	TGCAGCGTTGAGGAGGGGTCCGTCTCCTACAATGAGCAGTTCTTC	CSVEEGSVSYNEQFF